The entry below describes one T cell receptor (beta chain). Its specificity is unknown. Repertoires were generated with immunoSEQ multiplex PCR, while TCRdb's copy carries only in-frame clones and drops some. This table has 95,000 or so clones, approximately 75% appearing once. This entry is derived from a study of fetal regulatory T cell absence and autoimmunity. General study results and limits: Compared with cord blood, pancreas showed oligoclonal TCR enrichment, some clones over 80-fold. The oligoclonal enrichment was interpreted as supporting antigen-driven pancreatic autoimmunity before birth in IPEX syndrome.

Germline assignment: CDR1 MGHDK and CDR2 SYGVNS. This CDR3 comprises 15 residues. J was trimmed by 2 bases and V by 3 bases; bases with no gene match: 3. The source is a male donor with IPEX syndrome. Sequencing used pancreas tissue. The chain recombines TRBV25-1 with TRBJ2-3; TRBD2 matches at 9 bases. The CDR3 region is CASSDLAGPTDTQYF. Here the CDR3 DNA reads TGTGCCAGCAGTGACCTAGCGGGACCCACAGATACGCAGTATTTT.